This TCR beta chain derives from a study of blood T cells in healthy people across ages. Study-wide points: A strong correlation was seen between TCR beta diversity and naive T cell percentage. Comparison with aged donors showed that long-lived donors had more naive CD4+ cells and higher diversity. Roughly linearly, TCR beta diversity per million T cells fell as age increased.

Per sample, no less than 5 micrograms of total RNA were extracted. Trimming left V 6 bases short and J 0 bases short, with 15 bases between. Per the germline V gene, CDR1 is SGHAT and CDR2 is FQNNGV. CDR3 length: 15 residues. Primed by a sample-barcoded 5' primer and a J-beta primer mix, a second PCR proceeded for about 7 to 11 cycles. Each CDR3 protein is one row after TCRdb ran MiXCR on the 5' RACE reads. The data contain hundreds of thousands of distinct CDR3 sequences, around 46% of them singletons. Notes on this clonotype: No antigen is known for it.

Material: blood. This sequence joins TRBV11-2 and TRBJ2-7; weak D call: TRBD1 (6 bases). The TCR was taken from a man younger than 45 in good health. The CDR3: CASRDRDTISYEQYF. The CDR3 DNA sequence: TGTGCCAGCAGGGACCGGGACACCATCTCCTACGAGCAGTACTTC.